These T cell receptor beta chains were read from a single sample in a study of T cell repertoires in cytomegalovirus infection. Their recognized antigens are unknown. Each CDR3 protein is one row after TCRdb ran MiXCR on the reads. Of under 120,000 distinct CDR3 sequences in the sample, roughly two fifths were seen once. Sequenced here: CD8+ T cells from cultured PBMCs, sampled from culture after CMV antigen stimulation. These receptors all come from a human donor in good health (CMV status not recorded). Some clones in this sample may be carry-over from other donors' samples. The CDR3 runs from the conserved cysteine through the conserved F or W. Clone size appears in some rows only: once, few, many, or a class for an expanded clone.

few TRBV12-3/TRBV12-4 CASTLGATGNTIYF
few TRBV7-8 CASSLGTGGNEQYF
NA TRBV2 CASTDRGNADTQYF
NA TRBV27 CASSRQASSYNSPLHF
NA TRBV19 CASSMGNTEAFF
NA TRBV2 CASRRLTGHLEAAGELFF
NA TRBV14 CASSQTGYTEAFF
NA TRBV28 CASSYRLHEQFF
few TRBV5-8 CASSLRTAAETQYF
NA TRBV10-3 CAISAGLAGSKSSYNEQFF
NA TRBV4-3 CASSLQNDISYNEQFF
few TRBV4-1 CASSLSIRTGITEAFF
NA TRBV7-6 CASSLGAQGYEQYF
many TRBV19 CASSRMGLAGDTDTQYF
NA TRBV19 CASNVGGGEQYF
NA TRBV15 CATSSLWRSSETQYF
few TRBV7-6 CASSLGTSSYNEQFF
many TRBV6-1 CASSGGRLSGNTIYF
many TRBV20-1 CSAKGSGEAFF
NA TRBV10-3 CAISPGGLNTEAFF
NA TRBV28 CASSWGGAETEAFF
many TRBV9 CASSPVQGVYNEQFF
NA TRBV6-1 CASSDGGSYNEQFF
NA TRBV6-1 CASSEVGVSYEQYF
NA TRBV14 CASSQETGIPYEQYF
NA TRBV20-1 CSARDHERGQGATQPQHF
NA TRBV2 CASYFDHARSTDTQYF
NA TRBV28 CASSLIRGKMNTEAFF
NA TRBV4-1 CASSQDTGPEAFF
NA TRBV7-9 CASRHPGQDEAFF
few TRBV6-6 CASSYGLLPGNTEAFF
NA TRBV6-1 CASSELAGNNQPQHF
few TRBV27 CASSFGFNSPLHF
many TRBV6-6 CASSLGGSTEAFF
few TRBV7-2 CASSLGLAGGLLTDTQYF
NA TRBV7-8 CASSSTGMNEAFF
NA TRBV7-4 CASSPGQSSYEQYF
once TRBV2 CASSASTSDEETQYF
few TRBV7-8 CASSLAMGTEAFF
NA TRBV7-3 CASSVGTGGRETQYF
many TRBV9 CASSVSGGANYNEQFF
many TRBV7-2 CASSQSLGDEKLFF
NA TRBV7-8 CASSHRADSTNSPLHF
many TRBV28 CASSLFGRAEAFF
few TRBV11-2 CASSSMQGGDTEAFF
NA TRBV7-8 CASSLASDQPQHF
medium-sized TRBV6-1 CASIPGQGFNNEQFF
few TRBV19 CASSIRTGNTEAFF
few TRBV7-2 CASSTPTGGNTEAFF
NA TRBV18 CASSPGVQSSYNEQFF
NA TRBV27 CASSLYWDSGANVLTF
NA TRBV6-1 CASSEFTYTEAFF
NA TRBV2 CASINSPGRLNYEQYF
NA TRBV6-8 CASSYSGGGPRNEQFF
many TRBV12-3/TRBV12-4 CASSLTTGADTQYF
NA TRBV19 CASSDASLYSNQPQHF
NA TRBV7-2 CASSFLAGQETQYF
NA TRBV28 CASSFLDTYNEQFF
NA TRBV5-5 CASSLGVSQPQHF